Below are 32 T cell receptor beta chains sequenced from a single sample in a study of OX40 agonist ivuxolimab in advanced cancers. The receptor library was made with the immunoSEQ multiplex PCR assay. TCRdb provides this immuneACCESS table in a form limited to in-frame rearrangements. Some clones are lacking; in checked studies, under half of them reflect an unresolved V gene, and why the rest are absent is not known. For this sample there are 45,000 to 55,000 clones; more than 80% appear just once. The ten largest make up approximately 1.2% of the sample. The sample here was CD4+ or CD8+ T cells sorted from blood, taken in a trial of the OX40 agonist ivuxolimab. The receptors shown here come from an adult with an advanced solid tumor such as melanoma, head and neck, liver or kidney cancer.

The CDR3 loop is CASSLEWGYRGRFQPQHF. The CDR3 DNA reads as TGTGCCAGCAGCTTGGAGTGGGGGTATAGGGGCCGTTTTCAGCCCCAGCATTTT. J is TRBJ1-5 and V is TRBV5-4; D is possibly TRBD1 (5 bases). Germline CDR1 is SGHNT and CDR2 is YYREEE (reference sequence). The CDR3 length is 18 residues. The V and J ends lost 0 bases and 6 bases respectively, with 22 bases between them.

The chain combines TRBV27 with TRBJ1-5; D gene ambiguous. Trimming cost V 0 bases and J 7 bases, with 7 bases left between them. The CDR3 length is 13 residues. The germline V gene has CDR1 MNHEY and CDR2 SMNVEV (reference sequence). CDR3 DNA sequence: TGTGCCAGCAGTTTATCGGGAGTCCAGCCCCAGCATTTT. Amino acid sequence: CASSLSGVQPQHF.

The V call is TRBV4-1, the J call TRBJ2-3; 14 nucleotides line up with TRBD2. Germline CDR1 and CDR2: MGHRA and YSYEKL. The CDR3 runs 19 residues. With V trimmed by 3 bases and J by 8 bases, 16 bases remained unmatched. This CDR3 reads CASSQTSGGAQIAAGTQYF. For the CDR3, the DNA is TGCGCCAGCAGCCAGACTAGCGGGGGGGCCCAGATAGCGGCAGGTACGCAGTATTTT.

V gene TRBV19 combines with J gene TRBJ1-5; D is perhaps TRBD1 (5 bases). The CDR3 has 13 residues. The V end was cut by 3 bases, the J end by 7 bases, with 10 bases between. CDR1 LNHDA and CDR2 SQIVND come from the germline V gene (reference sequence). CDR3: CASSMGGGQPQHF. Written as DNA, the CDR3 is TGTGCCAGTAGTATGGGGGGGGGACAGCCCCAGCATTTT.

V and J are TRBV6-5 and TRBJ2-7, with TRBD1 identical over 9 bases. The CDR3 runs to 13 residues. With 7 bases clipped from V and 2 bases from J, the junction kept 3 bases outside the gene matches. In germline, CDR1 is MNHEY, CDR2 SVGAGI. The CDR3 nucleotides are TGTGCCAGCATGGGACAGGGACCCTACGAGCAGTACTTC. Residues: CASMGQGPYEQYF.

The chain recombines TRBV7-2 with TRBJ2-3; 10 bases are a match to TRBD1. Trimming removed 3 bases from V and 4 bases from J; junction bases left unmatched: 13. CDR1 is SGHTA and CDR2 is FQGNSA in the germline V gene. CDR3 size: 18 residues. The CDR3 coding sequence is TGTGCCAGCAGCTTTTCCTCCGGGACAGGGGTAAGGGCAGATACGCAGTATTTT. Amino acid sequence: CASSFSSGTGVRADTQYF.

This clone showed up just once. V and J are TRBV11-2 and TRBJ2-5; the D is unclear. Looked up from germline, CDR1 is SGHAT and CDR2 is FQNNGV. CDR3 length: 11 amino acids. V dropped 5 bases and J dropped 5 bases, with 6 bases sitting between them. The CDR3 here is CASSLLETQYF. In DNA, the CDR3 is TGTGCCAGCAGCCTATTGGAGACCCAGTACTTC.

V usage is TRBV6-1 and J usage is TRBJ2-7, with 14 bases matching TRBD2. The CDR3 totals 17 residues. V dropped 3 bases and J dropped 2; count of bases not matched to a gene: 6. Germline-derived CDR1 and CDR2 are MNHNS and SASEGT. CDR3 bases: TGTGCCAGCAGTGAGGGACTAGCGGGGGTTCGTCCCTACGAGCAGTACTTC. Its protein is CASSEGLAGVRPYEQYF.

The V call is TRBV6-5, the J call TRBJ1-3, with D hard to call. V was pared by 2 bases and J by 4 bases, with 9 bases between. Germline V lookup: CDR1 MNHEY, CDR2 SVGAGI. The CDR3 consists of 14 residues. Here the CDR3 DNA reads TGTGCCAGCAGTTACAGGGATAGGGGAAACACCATATATTTT. This translates into CASSYRDRGNTIYF.

This rearrangement joins TRBV7-2 to TRBJ2-7; tentative D call: TRBD1 (6 bases). The CDR3 has 14 amino acids. Per the germline V gene, CDR1 is SGHTA and CDR2 is FQGNSA. The V and J ends lost 6 bases and 0 bases respectively, with 12 bases between them. The CDR3 sequence: CASRRGGLSYEQYF. In nucleotides, the CDR3 is TGTGCCAGCAGACGAGGGGGTCTCTCCTACGAGCAGTACTTC.

This chain uses TRBV4-3 with TRBJ2-1; D ambiguous. V shed 3 bases and J shed 7 bases, with 7 bases lying between them. The CDR3 has 12 residues. The V gene's germline CDR1 is LGHNA and CDR2 YSLEER. CDR3: CASSQRGNEQFF. The CDR3 DNA is TGCGCCAGCAGCCAGAGAGGTAATGAGCAGTTCTTC.

The chain is built from TRBV6-6 and TRBJ1-5; D remains unclear. The CDR3 runs to 13 residues. Germline V gene sequence: CDR1 MNHNY, CDR2 SVGAGI (reference sequence). Deletions cut 4 bases from V and 3 bases from J, with 7 bases between. This CDR3 is CASSLRFNQPQHF. The CDR3 DNA reads as TGTGCCAGCAGTTTACGGTTCAATCAGCCCCAGCATTTT.

The chain recombines TRBV7-2 with TRBJ2-7; 8 bases are a match to TRBD2. CDR1 SGHTA and CDR2 FQGNSA come from the germline V gene. The CDR3 loop spans 15 amino acids. With V trimmed by 6 bases and J by 3 bases, 10 bases remained unmatched. Here the CDR3 DNA reads TGTGCCAGCAGGCCGGCCCTAGCGGGCATCTACGAGCAGTACTTC. Residues: CASRPALAGIYEQYF.

The chain recombines TRBV7-2 with TRBJ1-4, with no clear D. Trimming took off 1 base at V and 7 bases at J, with 10 bases between the two ends. There are 14 residues in the CDR3. Looked up from germline, CDR1 is SGHTA and CDR2 is FQGNSA. CDR3 sequence reads: CASSLGGFREKLFF. In DNA, the CDR3 is TGTGCCAGCAGCTTAGGAGGATTCCGTGAAAAACTGTTTTTT.

The V gene is TRBV7-9, the J gene TRBJ2-7; D is possibly TRBD2 (6 bases). V gave up 1 base and J gave up 3 bases, with 16 bases separating them. The length of the CDR3 is 16 residues. Germline CDR1 is SEHNR and CDR2 is FQNEAQ (reference sequence). CDR3 sequence: CASSLGQTRGGYEQYF. In nucleotides, the CDR3 is TGTGCCAGCAGCTTAGGTCAGACGCGGGGCGGCTACGAGCAGTACTTC.

As DNA, the CDR3 is TGTGCCAGCTCAGCCCGGGACAGGGAATACAATGAGCAGTTCTTC. Protein: CASSARDREYNEQFF. V is TRBV18 and J is TRBJ2-1; 9 bases align to TRBD1. This CDR3 spans 15 amino acids. Per germline, CDR1 KGHSH and CDR2 LQKENI. The V and J ends lost 5 bases and 4 bases, in that order; junction bases with no gene match: 6. The whole variable domain, remainder taken from reference TRBV18 and TRBJ2-1, is NAGVMQNPRHLVRRRGQEARLRCSPMKGHSHVYWYRQLPEEGLKFMVYLQKENIIDESGMPKERFSAEFPKEGPSILRIQQVVRGDSAAYFCASSARDREYNEQFFGPGTRLTVL.

The rearrangement uses TRBV5-1 and TRBJ1-4; maybe TRBD1 (5 bases). The CDR3 totals 14 residues. Trimming shortened V by 1 base and J by 3 bases, and 7 bases separated the two germline ends. CDR1 is SGHRS and CDR2 is YFSETQ in the germline V gene. CDR3: CASSLWGANEKLFF. The CDR3 DNA is TGCGCCAGCAGCTTGTGGGGGGCTAATGAAAAACTGTTTTTT.

The V call is TRBV7-9, the J call TRBJ2-7, with D possibly being TRBD1 (5 bases). Germline CDR1 reads SEHNR; CDR2 reads FQNEAQ (reference sequence). Trimming shortened V by 8 bases and J by 2 bases, and 10 bases separated the two germline ends. The CDR3 has 12 residues. In DNA form, the CDR3 reads TGTGCCAGCGGGGCCGCGACCTACGAGCAGTACTTC. It is translated as CASGAATYEQYF.

The chain has TRBV7-2 and TRBJ1-2; TRBD1 might be the D (6 bases). V was cut by 7 bases and J by 5 bases, with 23 bases left in between. Germline V gene data show CDR1 as SGHTA and CDR2 as FQGNSA. CDR3 length: 16 amino acids. The CDR3 here is CASTNPSTGFRYGYTF. In nucleotides, the CDR3 is TGTGCCAGCACCAACCCATCGACAGGTTTTCGGTATGGCTACACCTTC.

This clone appeared a single time. The J gene is TRBJ1-4, the V gene TRBV6-5; possible D gene TRBD1, 6 bases. In germline, CDR1 is MNHEY, CDR2 SVGAGI. The CDR3 is 15 amino acids. Trimming left V 4 bases short and J 7 bases short, with 16 bases between. The CDR3 sequence is CASSSLTGSGEKLFF. The CDR3 DNA follows: TGTGCCAGCAGTTCGTTAACAGGGTCGGGTGAAAAACTGTTTTTT.

The V and J genes are TRBV6-4 and TRBJ1-1; TRBD1 matches at 7 bases. The length of the CDR3 is 15 residues. Germline V CDR1 and CDR2: MRHNA, SNTAGT. After removal of 0 bases from V and 6 bases from J, the junction contained 7 bases not matched to a gene. The CDR3 sequence is CASSDSGLQGSEAFF. CDR3 DNA: TGTGCCAGCAGTGACTCCGGATTACAGGGGTCTGAAGCTTTCTTT.

This rearrangement joins TRBV27 to TRBJ2-1; 12 positions agree with TRBD2. V gave up 5 bases and J gave up 7 bases; unmatched junction bases: 3. CDR3 length equals 14 residues. Per the germline V gene, CDR1 is MNHEY and CDR2 is SMNVEV (reference sequence). The CDR3 here is CASSPGLAGNEQFF. For the CDR3, the DNA is TGTGCCAGCAGTCCGGGACTAGCGGGTAATGAGCAGTTCTTC.

This clone was seen a single time. J is TRBJ1-2 and V is TRBV7-9; D remains unclear. Germline-derived CDR1 and CDR2 are SEHNR and FQNEAQ (reference sequence). Trimming stripped 3 bases from V and 7 bases from J, with 6 bases between. The CDR3 is made up of 11 amino acids. This CDR3 reads CASSFGSGYTF. The DNA for the CDR3 is TGTGCCAGCAGCTTCGGGAGTGGCTACACCTTC.

This clone was picked up one time. CDR3 DNA sequence: TGTGCCAGCAGCACAAGACAGGGCCATACGTTATATGGCTACACCTTC. It translates to CASSTRQGHTLYGYTF. The chain links TRBV7-6 to TRBJ1-2; the match to TRBD1 covers 7 bases. Trimming took 5 bases from V and 5 from J; bases not matched to a gene: 14. The CDR3 consists of 16 residues. Germline loops: CDR1 SGHVS, CDR2 FNYEAQ.

The CDR3 reads CASSPGQGVSTEAFF. For the CDR3, the DNA is TGTGCCAGCAGCCCCGGACAGGGGGTTTCCACTGAAGCTTTCTTT. This chain connects TRBV7-9 to TRBJ1-1, with 10 bases aligning to TRBD1. The ends lost 5 bases at V and 4 bases at J; junction bases unmatched: 7. This CDR3 has 15 amino acids. CDR1 and CDR2 from the germline V gene are SEHNR and FQNEAQ (reference sequence).

This clone was detected a few times. This sequence joins TRBV6-5 and TRBJ1-2, with D unclear. With 8 bases removed from V and 4 bases from J, the gap between germline ends came to 11 bases. This CDR3 spans 12 amino acids. Germline CDR1 and CDR2: MNHEY and SVGAGI. As DNA, the CDR3 is TGTGCCAGCCGTTCTGGGGTCTATGGCTACACCTTC. This translates into CASRSGVYGYTF.

The chain couples TRBV7-6 to TRBJ2-5, with D unresolved. Germline V lookup: CDR1 SGHVS, CDR2 FNYEAQ. CDR3 length: 13 residues. Trimming cost V 1 base and J 5 bases, with 8 bases left between them. DNA of the CDR3: TGTGCCAGCAGCTTAGTTACTCGGGAGACCCAGTACTTC. Translating gives CASSLVTRETQYF.

This chain joins TRBV5-1 and TRBJ2-7; D possibly corresponds to TRBD1 (5 bases). The V gene's germline CDR1 is SGHRS and CDR2 YFSETQ. The ends were cut back, 5 bases at V and 5 bases at J, with 11 bases in the middle. The CDR3 extends over 12 amino acids. CDR3 DNA sequence: TGCGCCAGCAGTCTCGGACATAACGAGCAGTACTTC. Translated, it gives CASSLGHNEQYF.

This chain links TRBV30 with TRBJ2-3, with 9 positions matching TRBD1. Germline V gene data show CDR1 as GTSNPN and CDR2 as SVGIG (reference sequence). Losses at the gene ends were 0 bases for V and 2 bases for J; bases not matched to a gene: 6. This CDR3 is built from 16 residues. The CDR3 protein is CAWSVRTGALTDTQYF. The CDR3 coding sequence is TGTGCCTGGAGTGTACGGACAGGGGCCCTCACAGATACGCAGTATTTT.

This clone was detected only once. The chain employs TRBV7-9 and TRBJ2-2, with 8 bases lining up with TRBD2. Germline trimming cut 1 base from V and 5 bases from J; bases unmatched to any gene: 6. This CDR3 is 16 amino acids long. Looked up from germline, CDR1 is SEHNR and CDR2 is FQNEAQ (reference sequence). The DNA for the CDR3 is TGTGCCAGCAGCTTAGAAGTAGCGGGGACTACCGGGGAGCTGTTTTTT. As protein: CASSLEVAGTTGELFF.

CDR3 loop: CASSGSGPEQYF. The CDR3 DNA reads TGCGCCAGCAGTGGGTCCGGTCCCGAGCAGTACTTC. The V call is TRBV10-1, the J call TRBJ2-7; no clear D gene. This CDR3 contains 12 residues. The germline V gene encodes CDR1 WNHNN and CDR2 SYGVQD (reference sequence). Trimming removed 4 bases from V and 6 bases from J, with 10 bases in between.

The CDR3 spells CASSPSRGRDRVFTGELFF. The CDR3 DNA reads as TGTGCCAGCAGCCCTTCTCGTGGGCGGGACAGGGTTTTCACCGGGGAGCTGTTTTTT. The chain links TRBV11-3 to TRBJ2-2, with 9 bases lining up with TRBD1. This CDR3 contains 19 residues. J was trimmed by 4 bases and V by 5 bases; bases with no gene match: 17. The germline V gene encodes CDR1 SGHNT and CDR2 YENEEA.